Here is one T cell receptor beta chain with its context. Its target is unknown. This entry is derived from a study of radiotherapy plus CTLA-4 blockade in lung cancer. Regarding the study as a whole: Best predicting response, reportedly, were early blood T cell clone dynamics, with interferon-beta. In blood, after radiotherapy plus ipilimumab, tumor-derived TCR clones expanded.

V gave up 5 bases and J gave up 9 bases, with 8 bases separating them. CDR1 is SGHNT and CDR2 is YENEEA in the germline V gene. The CDR3 is 11 residues long. Those with chemo-refractory metastatic non-small-cell lung cancer were treated with focal radiation combined with CTLA-4 blockade using ipilimumab. This table comes from immunoSEQ multiplex PCR, and its TCRdb copy is limited to in-frame clones, with some not included. Counted here are 75,000 or so clones, around 80% occurring once; the ten biggest clones make up 7% to 7.5%. This material consisted of peripheral blood, taken from a patient treated with radiotherapy plus ipilimumab. The J gene is TRBJ2-1, the V gene TRBV11-3; D is perhaps TRBD2 (5 bases). The sequence derives from a human donor with non-small cell lung cancer who had a complete response to radiotherapy plus ipilimumab. This CDR3 is CASSRTLEQFF. The DNA for the CDR3 is TGTGCCAGCAGCAGGACTCTTGAGCAGTTCTTC.